The subject of this entry is one TCR beta chain. Its antigen is still unknown. Germline CDR1 DFQATT, CDR2 SNEGSKA (reference sequence). The CDR3 has 13 amino acids. This record comes from a study of monozygotic twins with inflammatory bowel disease. Whole-study results and caveats: Patient repertoires may have gained variability from differing immunosuppressive treatments.

The input for each TCR library was 3,000 to 3,500 ng of total RNA. TCRdb reanalyzed the 5' RACE reads, giving one entry per CDR3 protein sequence and no DNA. Its table records some 150,000 distinct CDR3 sequences. Unsorted whole blood yielded the total RNA, with T cells left unselected. Material for sequencing was blood. The TCR was taken from a human donor with ulcerative colitis or Crohn's disease, or a healthy co-twin of an affected twin (not recorded which). The genes are TRBV20-1 and TRBJ2-4; the D call from TCRdb, TRBD2, cannot be confirmed without DNA. The CDR3 protein is CSARNSGRNIQYF.